Sequencing of this TCR gamma chain was carried out in a study of gamma delta lymphoproliferative disorders and STAT genes. TCRdb re-called the multiplex PCR reads using CATT. The table includes some 1,000 gamma-chain clones, 15% to 20% detected once. Judged by abundance, this clone is medium-sized. Genomic DNA from isolated PBMCs served as the sequencing template. The V gene end was trimmed by 0 bases and the J gene end by 3 bases; junction bases not matched to a gene: 5. Per the germline V gene, CDR1 is EGSTGY and CDR2 is YDSYTSSV. The CDR3 is 14 amino acids. Sample: blood. This sequence joins TRGV4 and TRGJ1 or TRGJ2. Matching the DNA to germline supplied the J gene, which TCRdb does not give. The receptor was derived from a human donor in good health. The CDR3 DNA follows: TGTGCCACCTGGGATGGGGATTTTTATTATAAGAAACTCTTT. It translates to CATWDGDFYYKKLF.